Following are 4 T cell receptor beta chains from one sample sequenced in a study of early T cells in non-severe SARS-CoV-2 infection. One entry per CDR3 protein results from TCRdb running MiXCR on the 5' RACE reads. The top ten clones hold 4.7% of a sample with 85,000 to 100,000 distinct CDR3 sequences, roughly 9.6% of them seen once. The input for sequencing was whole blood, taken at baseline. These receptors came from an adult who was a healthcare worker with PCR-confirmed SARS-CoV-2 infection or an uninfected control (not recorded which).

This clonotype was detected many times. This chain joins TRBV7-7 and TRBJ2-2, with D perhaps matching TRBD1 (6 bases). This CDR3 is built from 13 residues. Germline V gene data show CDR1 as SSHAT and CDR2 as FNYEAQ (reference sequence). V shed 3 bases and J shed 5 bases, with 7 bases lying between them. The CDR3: CASSLGQTGELFF. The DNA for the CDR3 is TGTGCCAGCAGCTTGGGACAAACCGGGGAGCTGTTTTTT. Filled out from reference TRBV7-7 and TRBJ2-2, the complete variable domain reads GAGVSQSPRYKVTKRGQDVTLRCDPISSHATLYWYQQALGQGPEFLTYFNYEAQPDKSGLPSDRFSAERPEGSISTLTIQRTEQRDSAMYRCASSLGQTGELFFGEGSRLTVL.

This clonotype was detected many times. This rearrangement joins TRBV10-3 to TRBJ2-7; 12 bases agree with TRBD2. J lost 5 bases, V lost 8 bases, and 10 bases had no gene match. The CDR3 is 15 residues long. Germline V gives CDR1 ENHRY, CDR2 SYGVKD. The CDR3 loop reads CAIRPLTSGSDEQYF. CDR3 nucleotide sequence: TGTGCCATCCGGCCCCTGACTAGCGGGAGTGACGAGCAGTACTTC.

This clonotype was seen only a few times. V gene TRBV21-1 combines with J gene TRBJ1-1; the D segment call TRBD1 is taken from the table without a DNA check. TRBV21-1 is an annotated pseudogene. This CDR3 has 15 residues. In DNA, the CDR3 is TGTGCCAGCAGCAAAAATTTAGGGGCGGACACTGAAGCTTTCTTT. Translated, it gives CASSKNLGADTEAFF.

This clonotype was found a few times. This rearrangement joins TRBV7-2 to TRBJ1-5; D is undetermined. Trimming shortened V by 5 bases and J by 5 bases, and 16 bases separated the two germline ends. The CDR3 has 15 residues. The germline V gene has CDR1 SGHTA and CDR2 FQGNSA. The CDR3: CASSRGATTYQPQHF. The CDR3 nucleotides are TGTGCCAGCAGCCGGGGAGCCACTACATATCAGCCCCAGCATTTT. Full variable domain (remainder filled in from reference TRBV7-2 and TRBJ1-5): GAGVSQSPSNKVTEKGKDVELRCDPISGHTALYWYRQSLGQGLEFLIYFQGNSAPDKSGLPSDRFSAERTGGSVSTLTIQRTQQEDSAVYLCASSRGATTYQPQHFGDGTRLSIL.